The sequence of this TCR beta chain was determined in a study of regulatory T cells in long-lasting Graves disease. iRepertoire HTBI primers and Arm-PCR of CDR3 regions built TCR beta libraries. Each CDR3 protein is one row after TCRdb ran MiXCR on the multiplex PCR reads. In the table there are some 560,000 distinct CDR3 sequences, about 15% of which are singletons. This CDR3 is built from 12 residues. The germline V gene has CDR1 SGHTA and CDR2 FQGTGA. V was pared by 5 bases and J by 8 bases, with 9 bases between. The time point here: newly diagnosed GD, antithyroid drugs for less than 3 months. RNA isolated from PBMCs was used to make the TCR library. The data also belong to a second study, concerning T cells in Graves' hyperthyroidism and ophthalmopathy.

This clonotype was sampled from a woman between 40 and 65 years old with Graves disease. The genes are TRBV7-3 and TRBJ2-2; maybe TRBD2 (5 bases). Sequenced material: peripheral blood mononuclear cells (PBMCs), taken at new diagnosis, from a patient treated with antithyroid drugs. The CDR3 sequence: CASSGRGGELFF. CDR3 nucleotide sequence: TGTGCCAGCAGCGGTCGGGGAGGGGAGCTGTTTTTT.